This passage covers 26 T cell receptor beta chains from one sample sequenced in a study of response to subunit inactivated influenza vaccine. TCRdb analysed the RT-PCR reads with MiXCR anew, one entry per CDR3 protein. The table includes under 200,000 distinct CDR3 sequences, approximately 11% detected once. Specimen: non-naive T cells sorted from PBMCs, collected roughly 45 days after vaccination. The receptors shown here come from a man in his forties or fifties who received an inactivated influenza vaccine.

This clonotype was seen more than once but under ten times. The CDR3 reads CASMVASNEQFF. CDR3 in DNA: TGTGCCAGCATGGTAGCGAGCAATGAGCAGTTCTTC. The V gene is TRBV2, the J gene TRBJ2-1, with a weak D call TRBD2 (5 bases). V was shortened by 7 bases and J by 6 bases, with 10 bases between the two germline ends. This CDR3 has 12 residues. Germline V lookup: CDR1 SNHLY, CDR2 FYNNEI.

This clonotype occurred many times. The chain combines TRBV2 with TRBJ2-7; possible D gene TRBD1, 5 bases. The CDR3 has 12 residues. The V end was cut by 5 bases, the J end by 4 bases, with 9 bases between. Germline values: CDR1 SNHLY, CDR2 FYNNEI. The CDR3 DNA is TGTGCCAGCAGTTCCCAGGGTTACGAGCAGTACTTC. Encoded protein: CASSSQGYEQYF. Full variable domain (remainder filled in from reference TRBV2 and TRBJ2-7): EPEVTQTPSHQVTQMGQEVILRCVPISNHLYFYWYRQILGQKVEFLVSFYNNEISEKSEIFDDQFSVERPDGSNFTLKIRSTKLEDSAMYFCASSSQGYEQYFGPGTRLTVT.

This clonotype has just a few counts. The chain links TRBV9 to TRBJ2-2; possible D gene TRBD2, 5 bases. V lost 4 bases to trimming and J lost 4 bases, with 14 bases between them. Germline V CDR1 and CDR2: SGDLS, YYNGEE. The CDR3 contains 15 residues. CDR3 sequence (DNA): TGTGCCAGCAGCCCTACGGGATGGGGCACCGGGGAGCTGTTTTTT. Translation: CASSPTGWGTGELFF.

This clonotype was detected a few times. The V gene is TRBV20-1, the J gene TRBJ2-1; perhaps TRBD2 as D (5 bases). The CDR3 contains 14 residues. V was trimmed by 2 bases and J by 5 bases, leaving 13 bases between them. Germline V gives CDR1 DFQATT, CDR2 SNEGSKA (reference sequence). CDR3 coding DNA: TGCAGTGCTAGACGCGAGACTACTGACAATGAGCAGTTCTTC. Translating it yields CSARRETTDNEQFF.

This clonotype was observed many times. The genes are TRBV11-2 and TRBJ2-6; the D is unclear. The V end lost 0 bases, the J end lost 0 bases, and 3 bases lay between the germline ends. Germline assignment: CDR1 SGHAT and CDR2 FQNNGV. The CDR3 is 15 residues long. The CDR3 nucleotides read TGTGCCAGCAGCTTAGAGGGCTCTGGGGCCAACGTCCTGACTTTC. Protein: CASSLEGSGANVLTF.

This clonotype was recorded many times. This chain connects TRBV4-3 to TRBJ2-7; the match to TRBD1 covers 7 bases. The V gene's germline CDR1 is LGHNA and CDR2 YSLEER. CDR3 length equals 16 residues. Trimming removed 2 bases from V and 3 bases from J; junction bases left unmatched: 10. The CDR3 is CASSQNYGDRSYEQYF. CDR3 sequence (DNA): TGCGCCAGCAGCCAAAACTACGGGGACAGAAGCTACGAGCAGTACTTC.

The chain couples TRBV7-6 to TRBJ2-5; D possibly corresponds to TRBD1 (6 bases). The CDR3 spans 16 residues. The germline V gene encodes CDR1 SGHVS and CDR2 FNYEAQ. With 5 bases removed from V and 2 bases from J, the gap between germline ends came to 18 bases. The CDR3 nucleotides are TGTGCCAGCAGCCCCGCCTGGGACATTCGGCAAGAGACCCAGTACTTC. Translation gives CASSPAWDIRQETQYF.

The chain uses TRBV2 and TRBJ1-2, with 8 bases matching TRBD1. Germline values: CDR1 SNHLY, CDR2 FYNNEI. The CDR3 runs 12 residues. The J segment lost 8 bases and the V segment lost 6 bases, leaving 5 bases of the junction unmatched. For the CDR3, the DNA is TGTGCCAGCAGCGGCAGGGGGCTGGGCTACACCTTC. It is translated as CASSGRGLGYTF.

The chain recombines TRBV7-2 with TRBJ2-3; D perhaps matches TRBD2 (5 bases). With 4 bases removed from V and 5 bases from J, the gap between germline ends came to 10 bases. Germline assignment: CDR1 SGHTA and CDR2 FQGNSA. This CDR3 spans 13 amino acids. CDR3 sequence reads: CASSWTPGDTQYF. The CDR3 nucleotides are TGTGCCAGCAGCTGGACTCCGGGAGATACGCAGTATTTT.

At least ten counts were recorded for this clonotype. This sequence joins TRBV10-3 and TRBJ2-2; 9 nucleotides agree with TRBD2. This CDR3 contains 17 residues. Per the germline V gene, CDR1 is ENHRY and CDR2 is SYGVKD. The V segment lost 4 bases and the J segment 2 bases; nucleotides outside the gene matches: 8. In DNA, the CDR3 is TGTGCCATCAGTGGGGTAGCGGGAGTCGATAACACCGGGGAGCTGTTTTTT. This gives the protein CAISGVAGVDNTGELFF.

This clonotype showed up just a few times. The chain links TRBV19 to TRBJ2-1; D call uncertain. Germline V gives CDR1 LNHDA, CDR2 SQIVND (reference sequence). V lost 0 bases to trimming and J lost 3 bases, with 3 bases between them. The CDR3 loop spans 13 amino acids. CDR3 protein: CASSIDRYNEQFF. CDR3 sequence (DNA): TGTGCCAGTAGTATAGATCGCTACAATGAGCAGTTCTTC.

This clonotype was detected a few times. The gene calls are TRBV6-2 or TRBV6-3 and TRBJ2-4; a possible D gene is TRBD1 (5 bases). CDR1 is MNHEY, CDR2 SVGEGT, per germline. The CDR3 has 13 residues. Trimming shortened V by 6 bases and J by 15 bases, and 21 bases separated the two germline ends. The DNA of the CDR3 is TGTGCCAGCAGGACCGACAGCTATGCCCCTTCGTACTTC. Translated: CASRTDSYAPSYF.

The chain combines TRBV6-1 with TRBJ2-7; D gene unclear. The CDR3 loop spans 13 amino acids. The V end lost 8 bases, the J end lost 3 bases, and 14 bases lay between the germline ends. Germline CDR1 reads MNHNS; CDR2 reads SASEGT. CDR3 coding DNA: TGTGCCAGCTATAAGTCAGGAAACTACGAGCAGTACTTC. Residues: CASYKSGNYEQYF.

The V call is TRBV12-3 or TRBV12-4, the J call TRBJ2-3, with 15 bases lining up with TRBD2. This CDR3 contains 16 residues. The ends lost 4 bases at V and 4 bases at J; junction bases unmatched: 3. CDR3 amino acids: CASSSGLAGGPDTQYF. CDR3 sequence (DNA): TGTGCCAGCAGTTCCGGACTAGCGGGGGGGCCAGATACGCAGTATTTT.

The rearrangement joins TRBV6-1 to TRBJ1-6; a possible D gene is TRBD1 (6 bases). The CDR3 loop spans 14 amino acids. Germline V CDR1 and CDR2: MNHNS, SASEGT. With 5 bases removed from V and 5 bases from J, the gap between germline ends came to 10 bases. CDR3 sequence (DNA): TGTGCCAGCAGTCATGGACAGAATAATTCACCCCTCCACTTT. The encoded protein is CASSHGQNNSPLHF.

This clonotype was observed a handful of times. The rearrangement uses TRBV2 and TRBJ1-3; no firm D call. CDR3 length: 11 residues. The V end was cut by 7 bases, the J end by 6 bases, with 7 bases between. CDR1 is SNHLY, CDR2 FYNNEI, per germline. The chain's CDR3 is CASTGENTIYF. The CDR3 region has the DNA TGTGCCAGCACTGGGGAAAACACCATATATTTT.

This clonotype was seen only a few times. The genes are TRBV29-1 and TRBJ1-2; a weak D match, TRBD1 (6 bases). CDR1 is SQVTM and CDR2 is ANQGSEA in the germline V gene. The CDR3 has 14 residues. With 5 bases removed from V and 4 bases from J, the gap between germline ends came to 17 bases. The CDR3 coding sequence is TGCAGCGTTTCGGGGGCAGGGGAGGTCTATGGCTACACCTTC. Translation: CSVSGAGEVYGYTF.

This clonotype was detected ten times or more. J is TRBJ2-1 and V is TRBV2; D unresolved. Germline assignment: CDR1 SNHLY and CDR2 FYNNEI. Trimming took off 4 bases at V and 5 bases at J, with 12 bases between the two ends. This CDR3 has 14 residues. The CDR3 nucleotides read TGTGCCAGCAGTGTAAGAAGATTAAACAATGAGCAGTTCTTC. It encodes CASSVRRLNNEQFF.

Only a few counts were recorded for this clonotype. For the CDR3, the DNA is TGCGCCAGCAGCTTGCCTCGGCGACAGGGTTCGGCTAGGAATGAGCAGTTCTTC. Protein product: CASSLPRRQGSARNEQFF. The chain combines TRBV5-1 with TRBJ2-1, with 7 bases aligning to TRBD1. V gave up 1 base and J gave up 7 bases; unmatched junction bases: 17. The CDR3 runs 18 residues. CDR1 and CDR2 from the germline V gene are SGHRS and YFSETQ.

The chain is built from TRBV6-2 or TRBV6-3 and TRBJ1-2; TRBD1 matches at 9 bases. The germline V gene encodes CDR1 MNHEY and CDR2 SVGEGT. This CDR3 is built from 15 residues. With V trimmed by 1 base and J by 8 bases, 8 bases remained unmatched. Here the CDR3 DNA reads TGTGCCAGCAGTTACTTGGACAGGGGCGCGAGGGGCTACACCTTC. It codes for CASSYLDRGARGYTF.

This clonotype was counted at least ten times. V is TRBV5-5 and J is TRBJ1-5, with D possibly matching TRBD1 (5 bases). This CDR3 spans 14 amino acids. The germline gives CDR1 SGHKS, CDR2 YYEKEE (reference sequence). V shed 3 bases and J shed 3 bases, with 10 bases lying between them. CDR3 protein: CASSSRDANQPQHF. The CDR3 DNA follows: TGTGCCAGCAGCTCACGGGACGCCAATCAGCCCCAGCATTTT.

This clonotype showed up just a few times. The CDR3 DNA reads TGCGCCAGCAGCCAATATGGCGGACTCAATCAGCCCCAGCATTTT. It encodes CASSQYGGLNQPQHF. V and J are TRBV4-1 and TRBJ1-5; no reliable D call. CDR1 is MGHRA, CDR2 YSYEKL, per germline. V was pared by 2 bases and J by 3 bases, with 11 bases between. The CDR3 runs 15 residues.

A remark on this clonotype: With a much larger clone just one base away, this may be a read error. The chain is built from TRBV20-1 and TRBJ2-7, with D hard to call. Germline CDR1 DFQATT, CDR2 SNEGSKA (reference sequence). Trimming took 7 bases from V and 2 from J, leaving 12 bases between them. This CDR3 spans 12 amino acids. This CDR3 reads CSVTQLAYEQYF. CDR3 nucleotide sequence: TGCAGTGTTACACAGCTGGCCTACGAGCAGTACTTC.

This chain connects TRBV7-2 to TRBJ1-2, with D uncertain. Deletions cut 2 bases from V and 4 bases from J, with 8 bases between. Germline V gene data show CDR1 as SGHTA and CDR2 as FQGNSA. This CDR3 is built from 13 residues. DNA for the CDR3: TGTGCCAGCAGCTTATCGGGGTTCTATGGCTACACCTTC. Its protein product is CASSLSGFYGYTF. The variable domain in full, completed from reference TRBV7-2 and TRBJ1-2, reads GAGVSQSPSNKVTEKGKDVELRCDPISGHTALYWYRQSLGQGLEFLIYFQGNSAPDKSGLPSDRFSAERTGGSVSTLTIQRTQQEDSAVYLCASSLSGFYGYTFGSGTRLTVV.

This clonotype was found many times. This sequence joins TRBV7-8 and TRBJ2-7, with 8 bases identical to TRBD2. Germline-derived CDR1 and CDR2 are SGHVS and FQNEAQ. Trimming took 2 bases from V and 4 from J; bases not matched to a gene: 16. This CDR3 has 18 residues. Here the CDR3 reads CASSLKGGGTIRQYEQYF. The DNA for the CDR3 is TGTGCCAGCAGCTTAAAGGGCGGGGGGACAATCCGCCAGTACGAGCAGTACTTC.

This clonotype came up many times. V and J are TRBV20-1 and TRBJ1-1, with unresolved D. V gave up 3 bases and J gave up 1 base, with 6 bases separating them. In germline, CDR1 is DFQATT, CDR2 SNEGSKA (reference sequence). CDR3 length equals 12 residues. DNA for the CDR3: TGCAGTGCTAGTGGTGGGAACACTGAAGCTTTCTTT. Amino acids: CSASGGNTEAFF.